This TCR beta chain appears in the sequencing data of a study of OX40 agonist ivuxolimab in advanced cancers. As for the study in general: Dosing consisted of intravenous ivuxolimab at 0.01 to 10 mg/kg every 2 weeks. A male proportion of 82.7% was recorded, with mean age 60 years and range about 20 to 85. Patients with prior anti-PD-1, anti-PD-L1 or anti-CTLA-4 therapy were eligible; about 40% had some.

CDR1 and CDR2 from the germline V gene are SNHLY and FYNNEI. The CDR3 is 13 amino acids. In its sample, this clone was seen once. The antigen remains undetermined. General observations from the study: Clonal expansion by week 6 occurred in CD4+ and CD8+ blood T cells (at 0.1 to 3.0 mg/kg).

Some clones are missing from TCRdb's copy, which holds only in-frame ones; the method was immunoSEQ multiplex PCR. The table records tens of thousands of clones, about 84% of them present only once. Material: CD4+ or CD8+ T cells sorted from blood, obtained in a trial of the OX40 agonist ivuxolimab. The source of this sequence is an adult with an advanced solid tumor such as melanoma, head and neck, liver or kidney cancer. V is TRBV2 and J is TRBJ2-5; D might be TRBD1 (6 bases). TRBJ2-7 explains the end of the DNA better; the J call may be wrong. The CDR3 nucleotides are TGTGCCAGCAGTTACAGGGCTGCCTACGAGCAGTACTTC. The encoded protein is CASSYRAAYEQYF.